A selection of T cell receptor beta chains follows, all from one sample in a study of blood T cell repertoires in COVID-19. Sequencing was performed with immunoSEQ multiplex PCR; in TCRdb, only in-frame clones are kept and a portion is missing. The sample holds nearly 300,000 clones, around 88% seen once. Specimen: peripheral blood. Every receptor here comes from a woman aged 25 to 45 who had recovered from COVID-19. Each CDR3 is given with its conserved first and last residue. The D gene is left open where the match is weak. Expanded clones are given a class, and other clones once, few, many or no size at all.

TRBD2	TRBV11-2	.	TRBJ2-7	CASSPSGRERGRYEQYF	TGTGCCAGCAGCCCTAGCGGTCGGGAGCGGGGAAGGTACGAGCAGTACTTC
.	TRBV4-1	.	TRBJ1-4	CASSQQGWNEKLFF	TGCGCCAGCAGCCAGCAGGGGTGGAATGAAAAACTGTTTTTT
.	TRBV9	.	TRBJ2-2	CASSSLGVGELFF	TGTGCCAGCAGCTCCCTAGGGGTCGGGGAGCTGTTTTTT
.	TRBV13	.	TRBJ1-2	CASSSGDGINGYTF	TGTGCCAGCAGCTCGGGGGACGGGATAAATGGCTACACCTTC
TRBD1	TRBV19	.	TRBJ1-1	CASSMDRAKAFF	TGTGCCAGTAGTATGGACAGGGCTAAAGCTTTCTTT
TRBD1	TRBV5-6	.	TRBJ2-7	CASSVSKGQGIGYEQYF	TGTGCCAGCAGCGTCTCTAAGGGACAGGGAATAGGGTACGAGCAGTACTTC
TRBD2	TRBV24-1	.	TRBJ2-7	CATSDSAGDSYEQYF	TGTGCCACCAGTGATTCTGCGGGGGACTCTTACGAGCAGTACTTC
TRBD1	TRBV5-1	few	TRBJ1-2	CASSRDRGGGYTF	TGCGCCAGCAGCCGGGACAGGGGAGGAGGCTACACCTTC
.	TRBV27	.	TRBJ1-1	CASSFGERAEAFF	TGTGCCAGCAGTTTTGGGGAGCGCGCTGAAGCTTTCTTT
.	TRBV3-1/TRBV3-2	.	TRBJ1-2	CASSPRSPFYGYTF	TGTGCCAGCAGCCCCCGGAGTCCATTTTATGGCTACACCTTC
.	TRBV28	.	TRBJ1-2	CASSRHWRYGYTF	TGTGCCAGCAGCCGTCACTGGAGGTATGGCTACACCTTC
.	TRBV5-4	.	TRBJ1-1	CASSLGQTYRATEAFF	TGTGCCAGCAGCTTGGGGCAAACTTACAGGGCAACTGAAGCTTTCTTT
TRBD1	TRBV6-5	.	TRBJ1-1	CASSTGVGMNTEAFF	TGTGCCAGCAGTACAGGGGTGGGGATGAACACTGAAGCTTTCTTT
.	TRBV30	.	TRBJ2-2	CAWSTLNRAGELFF	TGTGCCTGGAGTACCCTTAACAGGGCCGGGGAGCTGTTTTTT
TRBD2	TRBV4-3	.	TRBJ2-7	CASSQERAGEIYEQYF	TGCGCCAGCAGCCAGGAGAGAGCGGGGGAGATTTACGAGCAGTACTTC
TRBD1	TRBV5-1	.	TRBJ1-1	CASSLVPDRGGTEAFF	TGCGCCAGCAGCTTGGTACCGGACAGGGGGGGAACTGAAGCTTTCTTT
TRBD2	TRBV12-5	.	TRBJ2-5	CASGPLILTSGAQETQYF	TGTGCTAGTGGCCCCCTAATCCTGACTAGCGGGGCTCAAGAGACCCAGTACTTC
.	TRBV3-1/TRBV3-2	few	TRBJ1-5	CASSQDEGGNQPQHF	TGTGCCAGCAGCCAAGACGAAGGGGGAAATCAGCCCCAGCATTTT
TRBD2	TRBV5-4	.	TRBJ2-5	CASSHQRGGDGETQYF	TGTGCCAGCAGCCACCAGCGGGGGGGCGATGGAGAGACCCAGTACTTC
.	TRBV5-5	.	TRBJ1-2	CASSLDGNYGYTF	TGTGCCAGCAGCTTGGACGGGAACTATGGCTACACCTTC
TRBD1	TRBV5-1	.	TRBJ2-2	CASSPGTGNTGELFF	TGCGCCAGCAGCCCTGGGACAGGAAACACCGGGGAGCTGTTTTTT
TRBD1	TRBV4-1	.	TRBJ1-4	CASSHPDRAGEKLFF	TGCGCCAGCAGCCATCCAGACAGGGCCGGGGAAAAACTGTTTTTT
TRBD1	TRBV27	.	TRBJ2-7	CASRQGGSYEQYF	TGTGCCAGCAGACAGGGGGGTAGCTACGAGCAGTACTTC
TRBD1	TRBV27	.	TRBJ2-3	CASSSRTGSTDTQYF	TGTGCCAGCAGTTCCCGGACAGGTAGCACAGATACGCAGTATTTT
.	TRBV9	.	TRBJ1-1	CASSVVPENTEAFF	TGTGCCAGCAGCGTAGTGCCAGAGAACACTGAAGCTTTCTTT
.	TRBV7-9	once	TRBJ1-1	CASSPRENTEAFF	TGTGCCAGCAGCCCAAGAGAGAACACTGAAGCTTTCTTT
TRBD1	TRBV6-5	once	TRBJ2-1	CASNGQGSYNEQFF	TGTGCCAGCAACGGACAGGGCTCCTACAATGAGCAGTTCTTC
.	TRBV7-3	.	TRBJ2-5	CASSRRTEETQYF	TGTGCCAGCAGCCGAAGGACAGAAGAGACCCAGTACTTC
.	TRBV18	.	TRBJ1-4	CASSPKDSFNEKLFF	TGTGCCAGCTCACCAAAGGACAGCTTTAATGAAAAACTGTTTTTT
TRBD1	TRBV5-5	.	TRBJ2-7	CASRHVNRGQWEQYF	TGTGCCAGCAGGCACGTCAACAGGGGGCAGTGGGAGCAGTACTTC
.	TRBV3-1/TRBV3-2	.	TRBJ2-5	CASTLGNPGLRETQYF	TGTGCCAGCACCCTAGGAAATCCGGGACTCAGAGAGACCCAGTACTTC
.	TRBV19	.	TRBJ2-2	CASSIKAVLNTGELFF	TGTGCCAGTAGTATAAAAGCGGTTCTGAACACCGGGGAGCTGTTTTTT
TRBD1	TRBV2	.	TRBJ2-7	CASSNDRGQDEQYF	TGTGCCAGCAGTAATGACAGGGGCCAGGACGAGCAGTACTTC
.	TRBV29-1	few	TRBJ2-7	CSVVTGEQYF	TGCAGCGTAGTGACTGGGGAGCAGTACTTC